This passage covers 9 T cell receptor beta chains from one sample sequenced in a study of blood T cell repertoires in COVID-19. Measured with immunoSEQ multiplex PCR; TCRdb has only the in-frame clones, and not every one. The data show approximately 260,000 clones, with around 82% seen just once and 4% to 6% held by the top ten. Sequenced material: peripheral blood. The receptors derive from an elderly woman with active or convalescent COVID-19.

This sequence joins TRBV19 and TRBJ1-6, with D uncertain. V gave up 3 bases and J gave up 10 bases, with 16 bases separating them. The CDR3 sequence is 15 residues long. Germline loops: CDR1 LNHDA, CDR2 SQIVND (reference sequence). The CDR3 DNA reads as TGTGCCAGTAGTATCGGAGCGGTGATTGAATCACCCCTCCACTTT. It translates to CASSIGAVIESPLHF.

The CDR3 DNA follows: TGCGCCAGCAGCTCAGGCGGGGACGAGACCCAGTACTTC. Amino acid sequence: CASSSGGDETQYF. The rearrangement links TRBV5-1 to TRBJ2-5; weak D call: TRBD2 (6 bases). The CDR3 spans 13 residues. The germline gives CDR1 SGHRS, CDR2 YFSETQ. V lost 3 bases and J lost 5, with 11 bases in between.

The rearrangement uses TRBV19 and TRBJ1-4; D possibly corresponds to TRBD1 (6 bases). The CDR3 sequence is 14 residues long. CDR1 and CDR2 from the germline V gene are LNHDA and SQIVND (reference sequence). Trimming stripped 5 bases from V and 3 bases from J, with 10 bases between. CDR3: CASSPGHSNEKLFF. The CDR3 DNA follows: TGTGCCAGTAGTCCGGGACATTCTAATGAAAAACTGTTTTTT.

The chain is built from TRBV4-1 and TRBJ2-7; 12 bases line up with TRBD1. After removal of 4 bases from V and 0 bases from J, the junction contained 7 bases not matched to a gene. The germline CDR1 and CDR2 sequences are MGHRA and YSYEKL. This CDR3 spans 17 amino acids. The chain's CDR3 is CASSPGTGGFSSYEQYF. In DNA, the CDR3 is TGCGCCAGCAGCCCAGGGACAGGGGGCTTTAGCTCCTACGAGCAGTACTTC.

This chain connects TRBV6-5 to TRBJ1-1, with D uncertain. CDR1 MNHEY and CDR2 SVGAGI come from the germline V gene. The CDR3 contains 13 residues. Trimming stripped 4 bases from V and 8 bases from J, with 14 bases between. The CDR3 coding sequence is TGTGCCAGCAGTTTCGGGAACATAAAGGAAGCTTTCTTT. It encodes CASSFGNIKEAFF.

The J gene is TRBJ2-7, the V gene TRBV11-2; the match to TRBD2 covers 7 bases. J gave up 0 bases and V 1 base, and 15 bases lay outside the gene matches. The germline gives CDR1 SGHAT, CDR2 FQNNGV. CDR3 length: 19 residues. The CDR3 nucleotides are TGTGCCAGCAGCTTAGGGCCTAGCGGTACGACCACCCTCTCCTACGAGCAGTACTTC. Protein product: CASSLGPSGTTTLSYEQYF.

The genes are TRBV5-1 and TRBJ2-7; the match to TRBD2 covers 11 bases. The CDR3 spans 16 residues. After removal of 0 bases from V and 0 bases from J, the junction contained 2 bases not matched to a gene. Per the germline V gene, CDR1 is SGHRS and CDR2 is YFSETQ. For the CDR3, the DNA is TGCGCCAGCAGCTTGGATGGGACTAGCGGCTCCTACGAGCAGTACTTC. As protein: CASSLDGTSGSYEQYF. Supplemented by reference TRBV5-1 and TRBJ2-7, the full variable domain reads KAGVTQTPRYLIKTRGQQVTLSCSPISGHRSVSWYQQTPGQGLQFLFEYFSETQRNKGNFPGRFSGRQFSNSRSEMNVSTLELGDSALYLCASSLDGTSGSYEQYFGPGTRLTVT.

The chain has TRBV19 and TRBJ1-6; 10 nucleotides align to TRBD1. This CDR3 contains 16 residues. Germline V lookup: CDR1 LNHDA, CDR2 SQIVND (reference sequence). J lost 10 bases, V lost 4 bases, and 10 bases had no gene match. The CDR3 sequence is CASSTPRQGARSPLHF. For the CDR3, the DNA is TGTGCCAGTAGTACACCCCGACAGGGGGCAAGGTCACCCCTCCACTTT.

The rearrangement joins TRBV7-9 to TRBJ1-2; perhaps TRBD1 as D (5 bases). CDR3 length equals 13 residues. The V gene lost 6 bases and the J gene lost 2 bases, with 10 bases spanning the gap. Germline V lookup: CDR1 SEHNR, CDR2 FQNEAQ (reference sequence). The CDR3 DNA follows: TGTGCCAGCAGTCAAGACAGCAACTATGGCTACACCTTC. Encoded protein: CASSQDSNYGYTF.